This note documents a single T cell receptor beta chain sequence. The identical CDR3 is also encoded by other nucleotide sequences in the sample. This CDR3 contains 14 residues. Per the germline V gene, CDR1 is SEHNR and CDR2 is FQNEAQ (reference sequence). Trimming left V 0 bases short and J 7 bases short, with 7 bases between. How the authors handled the data: By means of reference gene primer amplification, nucleated cell counts were estimated. TCRdb keeps only in-frame clones here, not all; method: immunoSEQ multiplex PCR. V and J calls and clone size are those listed in that table; D and trimming were worked out from the DNA. This sample carries over 90,000 clones, 86% of them seen once, and the ten largest clones take about 1.7%. This specimen comes from a study of blood T cell repertoires in COVID-19. Study-level background: From the United States, Italy and Spain came samples of acute and convalescent COVID-19. T cells, B-cell-depleted T cells, or PBMCs provided the cDNA or gDNA that served as material.

This sequence joins TRBV7-9 and TRBJ1-6, with D unclear. The sequence came from a man aged 80 or over with acute or convalescent COVID-19. Sequenced sample: peripheral blood. CDR3 sequence reads: CASSLAAGNSPLHF. The CDR3 coding sequence is TGTGCCAGCAGCTTAGCAGCAGGCAATTCACCCCTCCACTTT.